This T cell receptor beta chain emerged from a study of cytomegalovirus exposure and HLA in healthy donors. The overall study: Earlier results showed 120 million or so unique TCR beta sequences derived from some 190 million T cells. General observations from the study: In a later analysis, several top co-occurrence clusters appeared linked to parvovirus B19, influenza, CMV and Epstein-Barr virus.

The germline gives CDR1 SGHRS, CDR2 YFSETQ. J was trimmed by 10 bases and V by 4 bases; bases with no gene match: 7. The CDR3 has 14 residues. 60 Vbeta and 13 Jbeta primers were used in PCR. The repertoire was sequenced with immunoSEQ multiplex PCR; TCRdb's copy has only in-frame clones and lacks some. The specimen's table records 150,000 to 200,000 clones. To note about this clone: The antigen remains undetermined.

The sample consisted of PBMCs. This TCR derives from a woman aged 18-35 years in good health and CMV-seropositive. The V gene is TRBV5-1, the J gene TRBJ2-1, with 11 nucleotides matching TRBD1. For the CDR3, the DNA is TGCGCCAGCAGCGACGGGACAGGGGGAGGCGAGCAGTTCTTC. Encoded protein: CASSDGTGGGEQFF.